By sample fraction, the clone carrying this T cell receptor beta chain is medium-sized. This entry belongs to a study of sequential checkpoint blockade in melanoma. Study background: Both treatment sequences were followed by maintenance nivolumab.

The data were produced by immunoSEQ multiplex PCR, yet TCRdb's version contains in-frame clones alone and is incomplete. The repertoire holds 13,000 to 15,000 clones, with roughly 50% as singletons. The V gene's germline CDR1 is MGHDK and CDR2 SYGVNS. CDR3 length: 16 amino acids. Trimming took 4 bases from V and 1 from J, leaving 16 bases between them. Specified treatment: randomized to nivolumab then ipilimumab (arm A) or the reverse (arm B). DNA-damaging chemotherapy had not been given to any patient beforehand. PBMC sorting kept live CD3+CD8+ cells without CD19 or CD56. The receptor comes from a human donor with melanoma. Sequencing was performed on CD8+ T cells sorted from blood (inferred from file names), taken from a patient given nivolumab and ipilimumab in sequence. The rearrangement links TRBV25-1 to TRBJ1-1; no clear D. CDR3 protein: CASSAPGPIQNTEAFF. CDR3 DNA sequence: TGTGCCAGCAGTGCCCCGGGTCCTATTCAGAACACTGAAGCTTTCTTT.